Described below is a single T cell receptor (beta chain) sequence and its context. How the authors handled the data: Counts of nucleated cells, estimated from reference gene primer amplification, were obtained. Clones were read by immunoSEQ multiplex PCR, and TCRdb kept only the in-frame ones, dropping some. The D gene and trimming were derived from the DNA, and the V and J assignments and clone size from that table. The table records 95,000 to 150,000 clones, roughly 77% of them present only once. The germline V gene encodes CDR1 SQVTM and CDR2 ANQGSEA. V shed 4 bases and J 6 bases; nucleotides not matched to a gene: 13. CDR3 size: 16 residues. The source of the sample is a study of blood T cell repertoires in COVID-19. Study-level information: Donors in the United States, Italy and Spain gave samples during acute or convalescent COVID-19. Nucleic acid was either cDNA or gDNA, and it came from T cells, B-cell-depleted T cells, or PBMCs.

This clonotype originated in a man in his fifties or sixties with active or convalescent COVID-19. Sample: peripheral blood. The chain combines TRBV29-1 with TRBJ2-2, with 8 bases aligning to TRBD2. The CDR3 protein is CSVGNRGGRIPGELFF. In DNA, the CDR3 is TGCAGCGTTGGAAATCGTGGCGGGAGGATCCCCGGGGAGCTGTTTTTT.